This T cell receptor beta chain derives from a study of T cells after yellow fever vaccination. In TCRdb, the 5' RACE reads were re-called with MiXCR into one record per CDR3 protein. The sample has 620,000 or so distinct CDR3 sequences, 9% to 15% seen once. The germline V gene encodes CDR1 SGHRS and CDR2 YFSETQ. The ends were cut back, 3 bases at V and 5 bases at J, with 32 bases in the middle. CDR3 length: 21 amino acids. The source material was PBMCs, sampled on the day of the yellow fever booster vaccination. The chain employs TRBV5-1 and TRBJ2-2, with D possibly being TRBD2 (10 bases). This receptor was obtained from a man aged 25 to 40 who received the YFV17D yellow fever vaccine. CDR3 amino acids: CASSSAPGQGPSGRITGELFF. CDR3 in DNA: TGCGCCAGCAGCTCCGCCCCGGGACAGGGCCCTAGCGGGAGAATAACCGGGGAGCTGTTTTTT. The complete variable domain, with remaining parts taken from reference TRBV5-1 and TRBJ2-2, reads KAGVTQTPRYLIKTRGQQVTLSCSPISGHRSVSWYQQTPGQGLQFLFEYFSETQRNKGNFPGRFSGRQFSNSRSEMNVSTLELGDSALYLCASSSAPGQGPSGRITGELFFGEGSRLTVL.